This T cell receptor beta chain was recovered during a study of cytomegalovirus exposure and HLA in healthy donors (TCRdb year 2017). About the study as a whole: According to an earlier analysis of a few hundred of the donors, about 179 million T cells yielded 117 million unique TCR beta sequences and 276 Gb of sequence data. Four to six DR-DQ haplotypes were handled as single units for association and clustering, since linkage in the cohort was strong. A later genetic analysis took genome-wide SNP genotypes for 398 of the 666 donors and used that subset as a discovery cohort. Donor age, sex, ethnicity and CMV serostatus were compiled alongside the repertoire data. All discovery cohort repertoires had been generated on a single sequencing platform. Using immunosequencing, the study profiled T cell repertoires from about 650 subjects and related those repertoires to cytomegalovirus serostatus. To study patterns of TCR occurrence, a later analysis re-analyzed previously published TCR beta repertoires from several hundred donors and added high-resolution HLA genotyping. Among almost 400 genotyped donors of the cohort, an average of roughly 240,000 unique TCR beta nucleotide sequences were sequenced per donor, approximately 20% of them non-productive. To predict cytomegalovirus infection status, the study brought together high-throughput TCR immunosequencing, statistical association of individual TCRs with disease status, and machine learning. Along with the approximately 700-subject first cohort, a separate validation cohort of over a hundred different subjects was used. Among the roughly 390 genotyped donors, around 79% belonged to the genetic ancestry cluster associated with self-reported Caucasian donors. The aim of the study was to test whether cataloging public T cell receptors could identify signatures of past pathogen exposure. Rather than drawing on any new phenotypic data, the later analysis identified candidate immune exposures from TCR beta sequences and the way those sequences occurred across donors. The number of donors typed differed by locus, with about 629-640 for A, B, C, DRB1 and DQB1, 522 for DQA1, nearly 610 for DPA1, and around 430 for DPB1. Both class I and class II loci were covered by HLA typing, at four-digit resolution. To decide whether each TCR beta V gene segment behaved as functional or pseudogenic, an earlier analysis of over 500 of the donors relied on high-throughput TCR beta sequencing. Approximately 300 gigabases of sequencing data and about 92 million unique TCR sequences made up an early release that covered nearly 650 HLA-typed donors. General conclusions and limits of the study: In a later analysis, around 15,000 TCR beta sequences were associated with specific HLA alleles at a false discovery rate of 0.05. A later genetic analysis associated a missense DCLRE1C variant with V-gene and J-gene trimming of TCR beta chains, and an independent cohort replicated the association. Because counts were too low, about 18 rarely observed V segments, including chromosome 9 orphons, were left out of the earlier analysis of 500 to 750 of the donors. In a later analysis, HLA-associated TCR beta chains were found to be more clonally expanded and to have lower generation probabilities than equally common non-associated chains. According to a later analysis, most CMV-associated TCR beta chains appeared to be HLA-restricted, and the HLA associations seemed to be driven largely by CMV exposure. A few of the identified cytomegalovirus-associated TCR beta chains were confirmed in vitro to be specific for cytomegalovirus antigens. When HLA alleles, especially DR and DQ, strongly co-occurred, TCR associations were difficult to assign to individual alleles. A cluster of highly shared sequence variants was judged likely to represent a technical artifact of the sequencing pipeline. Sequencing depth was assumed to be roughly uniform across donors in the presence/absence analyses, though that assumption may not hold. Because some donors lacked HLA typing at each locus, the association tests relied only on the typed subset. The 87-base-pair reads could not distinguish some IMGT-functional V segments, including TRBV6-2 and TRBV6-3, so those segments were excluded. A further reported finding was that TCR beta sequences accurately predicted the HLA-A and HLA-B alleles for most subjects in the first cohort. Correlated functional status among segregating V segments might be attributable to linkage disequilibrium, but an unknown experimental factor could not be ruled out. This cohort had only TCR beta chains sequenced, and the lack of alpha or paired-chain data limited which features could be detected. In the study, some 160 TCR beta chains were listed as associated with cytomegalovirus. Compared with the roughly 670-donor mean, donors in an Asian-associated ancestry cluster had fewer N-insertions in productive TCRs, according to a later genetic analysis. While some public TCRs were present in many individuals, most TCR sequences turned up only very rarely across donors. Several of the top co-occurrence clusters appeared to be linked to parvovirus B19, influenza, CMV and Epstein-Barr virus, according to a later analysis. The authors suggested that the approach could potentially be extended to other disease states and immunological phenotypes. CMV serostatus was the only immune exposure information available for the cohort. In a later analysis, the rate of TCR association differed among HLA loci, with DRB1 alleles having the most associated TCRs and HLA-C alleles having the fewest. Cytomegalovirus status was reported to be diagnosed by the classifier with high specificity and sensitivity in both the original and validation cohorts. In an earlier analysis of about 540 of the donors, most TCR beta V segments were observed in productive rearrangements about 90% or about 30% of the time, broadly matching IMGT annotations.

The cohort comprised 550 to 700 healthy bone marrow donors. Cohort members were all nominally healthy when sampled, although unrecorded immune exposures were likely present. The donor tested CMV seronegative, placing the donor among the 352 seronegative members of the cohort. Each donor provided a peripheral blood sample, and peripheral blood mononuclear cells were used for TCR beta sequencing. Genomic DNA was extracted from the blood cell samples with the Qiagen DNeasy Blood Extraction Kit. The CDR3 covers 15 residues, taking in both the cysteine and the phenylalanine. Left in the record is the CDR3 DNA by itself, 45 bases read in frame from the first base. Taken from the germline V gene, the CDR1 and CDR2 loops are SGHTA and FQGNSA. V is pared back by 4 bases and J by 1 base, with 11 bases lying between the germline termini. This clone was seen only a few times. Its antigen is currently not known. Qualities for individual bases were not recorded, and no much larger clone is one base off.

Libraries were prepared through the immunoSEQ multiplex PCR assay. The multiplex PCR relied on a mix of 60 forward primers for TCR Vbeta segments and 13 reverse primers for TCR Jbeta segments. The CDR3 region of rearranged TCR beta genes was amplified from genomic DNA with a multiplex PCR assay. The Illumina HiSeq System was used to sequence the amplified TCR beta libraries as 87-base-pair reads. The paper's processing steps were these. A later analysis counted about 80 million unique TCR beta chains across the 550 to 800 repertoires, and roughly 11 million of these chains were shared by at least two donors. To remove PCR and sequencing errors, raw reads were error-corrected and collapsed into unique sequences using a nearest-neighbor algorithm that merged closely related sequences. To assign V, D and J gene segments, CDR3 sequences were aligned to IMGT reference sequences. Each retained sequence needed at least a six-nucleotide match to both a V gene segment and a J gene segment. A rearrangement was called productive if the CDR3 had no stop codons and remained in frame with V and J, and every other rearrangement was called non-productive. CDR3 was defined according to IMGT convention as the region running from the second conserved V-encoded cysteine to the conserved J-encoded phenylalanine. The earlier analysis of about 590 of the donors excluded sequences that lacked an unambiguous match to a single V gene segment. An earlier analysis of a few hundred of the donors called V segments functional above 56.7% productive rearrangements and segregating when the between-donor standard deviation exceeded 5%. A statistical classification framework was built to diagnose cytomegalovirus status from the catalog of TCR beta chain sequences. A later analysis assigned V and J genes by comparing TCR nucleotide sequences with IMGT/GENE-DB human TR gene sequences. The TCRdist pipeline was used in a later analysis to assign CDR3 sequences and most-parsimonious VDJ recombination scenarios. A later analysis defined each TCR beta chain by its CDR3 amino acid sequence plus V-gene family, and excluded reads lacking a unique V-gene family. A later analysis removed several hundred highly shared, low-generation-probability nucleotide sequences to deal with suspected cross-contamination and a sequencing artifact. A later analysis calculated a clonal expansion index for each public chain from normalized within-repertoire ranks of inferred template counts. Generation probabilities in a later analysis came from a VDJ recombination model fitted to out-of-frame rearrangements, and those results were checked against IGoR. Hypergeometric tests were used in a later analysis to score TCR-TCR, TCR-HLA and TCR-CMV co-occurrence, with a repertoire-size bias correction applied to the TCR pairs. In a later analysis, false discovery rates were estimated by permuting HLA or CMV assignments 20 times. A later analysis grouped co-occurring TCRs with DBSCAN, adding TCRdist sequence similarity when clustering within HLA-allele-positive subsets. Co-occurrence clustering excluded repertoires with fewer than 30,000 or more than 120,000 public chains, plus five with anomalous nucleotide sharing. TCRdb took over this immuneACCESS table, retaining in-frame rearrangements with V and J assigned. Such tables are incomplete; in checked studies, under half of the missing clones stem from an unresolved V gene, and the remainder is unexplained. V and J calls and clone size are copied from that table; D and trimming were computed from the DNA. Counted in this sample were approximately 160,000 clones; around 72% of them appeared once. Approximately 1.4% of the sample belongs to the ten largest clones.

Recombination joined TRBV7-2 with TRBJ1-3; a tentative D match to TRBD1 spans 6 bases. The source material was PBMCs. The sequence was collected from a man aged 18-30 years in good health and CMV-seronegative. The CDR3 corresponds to CASSSKGGSGNTIYF. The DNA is TGTGCCAGCAGCTCTAAGGGGGGGTCTGGAAACACCATATATTTT.